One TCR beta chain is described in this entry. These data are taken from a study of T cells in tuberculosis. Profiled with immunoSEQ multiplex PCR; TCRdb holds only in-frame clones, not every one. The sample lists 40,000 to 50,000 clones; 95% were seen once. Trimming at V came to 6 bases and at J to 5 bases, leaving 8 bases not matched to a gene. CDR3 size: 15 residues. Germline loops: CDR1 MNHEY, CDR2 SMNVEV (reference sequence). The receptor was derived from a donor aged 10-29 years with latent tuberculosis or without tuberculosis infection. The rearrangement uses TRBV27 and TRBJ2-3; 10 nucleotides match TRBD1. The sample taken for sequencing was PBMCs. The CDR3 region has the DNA TGTGCCAGCAGCAAAGGCGACAGGGGGCAAGATACGCAGTATTTT. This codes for CASSKGDRGQDTQYF.